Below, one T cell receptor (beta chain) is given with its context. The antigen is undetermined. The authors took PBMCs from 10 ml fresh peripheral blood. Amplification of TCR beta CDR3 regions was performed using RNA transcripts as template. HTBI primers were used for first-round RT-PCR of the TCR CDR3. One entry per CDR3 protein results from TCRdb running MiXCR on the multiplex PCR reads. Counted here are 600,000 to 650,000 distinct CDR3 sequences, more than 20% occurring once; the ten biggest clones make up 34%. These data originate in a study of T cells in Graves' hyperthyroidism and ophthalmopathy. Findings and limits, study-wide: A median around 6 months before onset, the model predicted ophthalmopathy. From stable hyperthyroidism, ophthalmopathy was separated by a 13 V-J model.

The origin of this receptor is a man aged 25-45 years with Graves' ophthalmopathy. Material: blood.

DNA for the CDR3: TGTGCCAGCAGCTTAACCGGGACAGCAAGATTAAATGGCTACACCTTC. Encoded protein: CASSLTGTARLNGYTF. The chain joins TRBV7-3 to TRBJ1-2; 7 bases match TRBD1. The CDR3 sequence is 16 residues long. Germline V gene sequence: CDR1 SGHTA, CDR2 FQGTGA. With 0 bases clipped from V and 6 bases from J, the junction kept 10 bases outside the gene matches.